This T cell receptor beta chain was sequenced for a study of PD-1 blockade in classical Hodgkin lymphoma. Study-level findings and limits: As was reported, newly diagnosed patients showed lower baseline TCR diversity than healthy donors did. With respect to the repertoire differences, their causes, possibly disease activity or prior therapy, remain undefined. It was CD4+ TCR diversity, not CD8+, that rose significantly by C4D1.

A note on this clone: The antigen remains undetermined.

Only in-frame clones appear in the TCRdb table, and some are missing; sequencing was by immunoSEQ multiplex PCR. In the table there are about 20,000 clones, roughly 82% of which are singletons. Specified time point: cycle 4 day 1 (C4D1), after 5 to 7 weeks of nivolumab. Following autologous stem cell transplantation, relapse occurred in every patient, and exposure to brentuximab vedotin varied. Through magnetic negative selection, CD8+ T cells were separated from PBMCs that had been thawed. Best outcomes ranged across complete response, partial response and progressive disease. Specimen: CD8+ T cells from blood, collected before the fourth cycle of nivolumab. This clonotype originated in a human donor with classical Hodgkin lymphoma.

Here the CDR3 reads CASSQDRTISPQHF. The CDR3 DNA reads TGCGCCAGCAGCCAAGATCGGACAATCAGCCCCCAGCATTTT. This chain uses TRBV4-3 with TRBJ1-5, with D possibly TRBD1 on 5 matching bases. There are 14 residues in the CDR3. V gave up 0 bases and J gave up 10 bases, with 13 bases separating them. Germline assignment: CDR1 LGHNA and CDR2 YSLEER.